This TCR beta chain derives from a study of T cells in Graves' hyperthyroidism and ophthalmopathy. Whole-study context: Blood from the periphery was taken at initial diagnosis, before any treatment. Findings and caveats of the study: Ophthalmopathy was distinguished from stable hyperthyroidism by 13 V-J signatures. Researchers found most expanded thyroid clonotypes above 0.001 in blood as well.

At least 3 on the Clinical Activity Score was recorded for ophthalmopathy patients, who also had NOSPECS grade at least 4 and duration under 3 months. This clonotype was seen only once. Its antigen is undetermined. Researchers amplified the TCR beta CDR3 regions from RNA transcripts. The TCR CDR3 first-round RT-PCR relied on the HTBI primer set. TCRdb reanalysed the multiplex PCR reads using MiXCR and keeps one entry per CDR3 protein. The table records roughly 640,000 distinct CDR3 sequences, around 16% of them present only once. CDR3 length: 13 residues. Deletions cut 7 bases from V and 6 bases from J, with 15 bases between.

The genes are TRBV12-3 or TRBV12-4 and TRBJ1-1; no clear D. The receptor's source is a woman between 40 and 50 years old with Graves' ophthalmopathy. The sequencing input was blood. CDR3 amino acids: CASTLDVNAEAFF. In DNA form, the CDR3 reads TGTGCCAGCACCCTGGATGTTAACGCTGAAGCTTTCTTT.